This TCR beta chain was recovered during a study of blood T cell repertoires in COVID-19 (dated by TCRdb to between 2020 and 2021). Describing the broader study: Samples from collaborators originated in the United States, Italy and Spain and spanned both the acute and convalescent phases of COVID-19. Where available, HLA class I and class II types were obtained from metadata supplied by the sample provider rather than from assay-based typing. The prospective study material was composed of cDNA or gDNA derived from T cells, B-cell-depleted T cells, or PBMCs. The repertoires were made available in a free public database intended to serve as a resource for research on the immune response to SARS-CoV-2. Deeply sampled blood TCRbeta repertoires from subjects exposed to, actively infected with, or recovered from COVID-19 were included in the dataset. The samples were drawn from the first 160 participants of the ongoing ImmuneRACE study and from 950 to 1,500 subjects provided by 6 global collaborators. The sample metadata nearly always contained a de-identified subject ID, COVID-19 status, age in years and sex. The research as a whole found: The amount of clinical and demographic metadata varied by source and participant and was provided uncurated.

The germline V gene provides CDR1 SGHRS and CDR2 YFSETQ. Trimming costs V 6 bases and J 8 bases, and their ends lie 17 bases apart. Inclusive of the bounding cysteine and phenylalanine, the CDR3 is 13 residues long. The read is trimmed to its CDR3 DNA, 39 bases read in frame from base 1. The immunoSEQ Assay, a bias-controlled multiplex PCR, was used to amplify TCRbeta CDR3 regions from genomic DNA. Turning to the authors' computational methods: Within the assay, amplification of reference gene primers was used to estimate how many nucleated cells each sample contained. To quantify the absolute abundance of each unique TCRbeta CDR3 rearrangement, sequence reads were collapsed and filtered. For each sample, productive Simpson clonality was calculated by taking the square root of Simpson's diversity index across productive rearrangements. The table was pulled from immuneACCESS by TCRdb, which kept in-frame rearrangements only. Such tables lose some clones; where checked, under half of the loss comes from unresolved V genes, and the rest has no known cause. The V and J calls and clone size come from that table; D and trimming were worked out from the DNA. The sample includes roughly 53,000 clones, with roughly 77% observed a single time. Together, the top ten hold around 45% of the sample.

Each collaborating institution followed its own protocols to collect whole blood in K2EDTA tubes. Collaborator samples were shipped for TCRbeta analysis as frozen whole blood, isolated PBMCs, or DNA extracted from either sample type. Details on this clone: It has no known antigen specificity. No base-level quality is on record; no much larger clone is a single base apart.

The receptor was derived from a man between 65 and 80 years old with active or convalescent COVID-19. Sequencing was performed on peripheral blood. This receptor chain uses TRBV5-1 and TRBJ1-2; matching of 5 bases hints at TRBD1 as the D gene. Read as DNA, the sequence is TGCGCCAGCAACTTCGGGCAGGGCGAAGGCTACACCTTC. Its protein reads: CASNFGQGEGYTF.